This T cell receptor beta chain was captured by sequencing in a study of blood T cell repertoires in COVID-19. Study-wide context: From the United States, Italy and Spain came samples of acute and convalescent COVID-19. T cells, B-cell-depleted T cells, or PBMCs supplied cDNA or gDNA.

This clone was seen just once. Original processing methods: Amplifying reference gene primers gave estimates of nucleated cell counts. Here immunoSEQ multiplex PCR was the method, and the copy in TCRdb shows in-frame clones only, minus some. Clone size and the V and J calls come from that table; the DNA yielded D and trimming. The sample carries some 150,000 clones, 60% to 80% recorded once. The receptor was derived from a woman aged 50 to 65 with active or convalescent COVID-19. The source material was peripheral blood.

CDR3 DNA: TGTGCCGGAGGAGACCTCGGAGGGATTCAGCCCCAGCATTTT. Its protein is CAGGDLGGIQPQHF. The rearrangement joins TRBV28 to TRBJ1-5; D ambiguous. Germline-derived CDR1 and CDR2 are MDHEN and SYDVKM. The CDR3 contains 14 residues. Trimming left V 11 bases short and J 6 bases short, with 20 bases between. Using reference TRBV28 and TRBJ1-5 for the parts outside the CDR3, the full variable domain is DVKVTQSSRYLVKRTGEKVFLECVQDMDHENMFWYRQDPGLGLRLIYFSYDVKMKEKGDIPEGYSVSREKKERFSLILESASTNQTSMYLCAGGDLGGIQPQHFGDGTRLSIL.